This T cell receptor beta chain was sequenced for a study of blood T cell repertoires in COVID-19. Trimming shortened V by 4 bases and J by 5 bases, and 9 bases separated the two germline ends. This CDR3 is 12 amino acids long. Germline V gene data show CDR1 as MDHEN and CDR2 as SYDVKM. Sequencing was performed with immunoSEQ multiplex PCR; in TCRdb, only in-frame clones are kept and a portion is missing. The sample yields around 370,000 clones, roughly 89% seen once. This TCR came from a young man with active or convalescent COVID-19. Sequencing input: peripheral blood. The chain uses TRBV28 and TRBJ2-7, with D tentatively TRBD2 (5 bases). The CDR3 sequence: CASSSRTDEQYF. CDR3 DNA sequence: TGTGCCAGCAGTTCGCGGACTGACGAGCAGTACTTC.